This T cell receptor (beta chain) was profiled in a study of early T cells in non-severe SARS-CoV-2 infection. Study-level information: The authors sequenced bulk RNA from unsorted whole blood, leaving chains unpaired. Study outcomes and limitations: Reliance on VDJdb matching favored anti-spike CD8 responses; private and CD4 specificities were missed.

This clonotype has just a few counts. The antigen is not known. Researchers attached unique molecular identifiers to individual cDNA molecules. TCRdb independently ran MiXCR on the 5' RACE reads; one entry per CDR3 protein. The data hold tens of thousands of distinct CDR3 sequences, with more than 4% observed a single time. Trimming removed 8 bases from V and 3 bases from J, with 8 bases in between. Germline loops: CDR1 LGHDT, CDR2 YNNKEL (reference sequence). The CDR3 length is 12 residues. The rearrangement uses TRBV3-1 and TRBJ1-5, with a weak D call TRBD1 (5 bases). The source is an adult who was a healthcare worker with PCR-confirmed SARS-CoV-2 infection or an uninfected control (not recorded which). The sequencing sample was made of whole blood. CDR3: CASGAYNQPQHF. CDR3 sequence (DNA): TGTGCCAGCGGGGCTTACAATCAGCCCCAGCATTTT.